One and the same sample provided the 14 T cell receptor beta chains below, sequenced in a study of shared clonotypes between healthy human individuals. The method was immunoSEQ multiplex PCR; TCRdb's version includes in-frame clones alone and lacks a portion of them. The table has approximately 2,300,000 clones, around 90% seen once; the top ten hold more than 0.35%. Sequences were obtained from naive CD4+ T cells from PBMCs. Subset defined: CD45RA+ positively selected. These receptors all stem from a man aged 18 to 30 in good health. Some clones in this sample may be carry-over from other donors' samples.

The chain is built from TRBV6-5 and TRBJ2-7; 9 bases are shared with TRBD2. The CDR3 sequence is 13 residues long. V lost 6 bases, J lost 11 bases, and 11 bases stayed unmatched. From germline, CDR1 is MNHEY and CDR2 SVGAGI. CDR3 in amino acids: CASSPGLAGNKYF. The CDR3 DNA reads TGTGCCAGCAGCCCTGGGCTAGCGGGAAACAAGTACTTC.

V gene TRBV10-3 combines with J gene TRBJ2-1; 9 bases map to TRBD2. Germline loops: CDR1 ENHRY, CDR2 SYGVKD. V was pared by 4 bases and J by 8 bases, with 9 bases of the junction left unmatched. This CDR3 spans 15 amino acids. CDR3 protein: CAISAREGASHEQFF. CDR3 coding DNA: TGTGCCATCAGTGCGCGGGAGGGGGCCTCGCATGAGCAGTTCTTC.

A note on this clone: The sample has other DNA sequences that encode this CDR3 too. The chain uses TRBV5-1 and TRBJ2-5; 8 bases align to TRBD1. Germline V lookup: CDR1 SGHRS, CDR2 YFSETQ. Germline trimming cut 0 bases from V and 1 base from J; bases unmatched to any gene: 2. The CDR3 consists of 15 residues. CDR3: CASSLAGTGQETQYF. CDR3 nucleotides: TGCGCCAGCAGCTTGGCCGGGACAGGCCAAGAGACCCAGTACTTC.

This chain links TRBV9 with TRBJ2-1; unclear D gene. The germline V gene has CDR1 SGDLS and CDR2 YYNGEE. Trimming shortened V by 0 bases and J by 10 bases, and 17 bases separated the two germline ends. The CDR3 runs 15 residues. The CDR3 bases are TGTGCCAGCAGCGTAGATGGGCAGGCCCTTGGGGAGCAGTTCTTC. Translating it yields CASSVDGQALGEQFF.

The rearrangement joins TRBV27 to TRBJ1-1, with a tentative D call TRBD1 (6 bases). Germline V gene data show CDR1 as MNHEY and CDR2 as SMNVEV (reference sequence). The CDR3 covers 18 residues. The V gene lost 3 bases and the J gene lost 4 bases, with 24 bases spanning the gap. The CDR3, as DNA: TGTGCCAGCAGTTTCTACCATTCACAGGGTGCTCCCGCCACTGAAGCTTTCTTT. Translated: CASSFYHSQGAPATEAFF.

V gene TRBV5-8 combines with J gene TRBJ2-1, with 8 positions matching TRBD2. The CDR3 consists of 15 residues. Trimming at V came to 0 bases and at J to 4 bases, leaving 3 bases not matched to a gene. CDR1 is SGHTS, CDR2 YDEGEE, per germline. This CDR3 reads CASSLGLAHYNEQFF. For the CDR3, the DNA is TGTGCCAGCAGCTTGGGACTAGCGCATTACAATGAGCAGTTCTTC.

As to this clone: The same CDR3 arises from other DNA sequences in this sample as well. CDR3 residues: CASSYRGDYNEQFF. As DNA, the CDR3 is TGTGCCAGCAGTTACAGGGGGGATTACAATGAGCAGTTCTTC. The chain couples TRBV6-5 to TRBJ2-1, with D perhaps being TRBD1 or TRBD2 (6 bases each). This CDR3 has 14 residues. CDR1 is MNHEY, CDR2 SVGAGI, per germline. V shed 2 bases and J shed 4 bases, with 9 bases lying between them.

This chain links TRBV9 with TRBJ1-2, with 10 bases aligning to TRBD1. This CDR3 spans 15 amino acids. CDR1 and CDR2 (germline): SGDLS, YYNGEE. V lost 0 bases, J lost 4 bases, and 3 bases stayed unmatched. The DNA of the CDR3 is TGTGCCAGCAGCGTAGGACAGGGGGCCCGCTATGGCTACACCTTC. Its translation is CASSVGQGARYGYTF. The whole variable domain, remainder taken from reference TRBV9 and TRBJ1-2, is DSGVTQTPKHLITATGQRVTLRCSPRSGDLSVYWYQQSLDQGLQFLIQYYNGEERAKGNILERFSAQQFPDLHSELNLSSLELGDSALYFCASSVGQGARYGYTFGSGTRLTVV.

J is TRBJ1-3 and V is TRBV5-1; the D is unclear. CDR1 and CDR2 from the germline V gene are SGHRS and YFSETQ. This CDR3 region has 16 residues. Trimming cost V 1 base and J 1 base, with 12 bases left between them. The CDR3, as DNA: TGCGCCAGCAGCTTGAGTTTCGCGCCGTCTGGAAACACCATATATTTT. Amino acids: CASSLSFAPSGNTIYF.

This chain uses TRBV27 with TRBJ2-3, with D uncertain. The germline CDR1 and CDR2 sequences are MNHEY and SMNVEV (reference sequence). V shed 3 bases and J shed 1 base, with 5 bases lying between them. This CDR3 comprises 13 residues. CDR3 coding DNA: TGTGCCAGCAGTTTCGGCCGCACAGATACGCAGTATTTT. It yields the protein CASSFGRTDTQYF.

V is TRBV15 and J is TRBJ1-3; unclear D gene. V lost 5 bases and J lost 7, with 12 bases in between. The CDR3 is 13 residues long. The germline V gene encodes CDR1 LNHNV and CDR2 YYDKDF (reference sequence). The CDR3 DNA follows: TGTGCCACCAGCCCCGTACTCGGCAACACCATATATTTT. Encoded protein: CATSPVLGNTIYF.

The chain carries TRBV30 and TRBJ1-2, with D possibly TRBD1 on 5 matching bases. Germline assignment: CDR1 GTSNPN and CDR2 SVGIG (reference sequence). This CDR3 has 14 residues. The germline V and J ends were trimmed by 1 base and 4 bases, with 13 bases remaining between them. Here the CDR3 reads CAWSEGPILYGYTF. In DNA form, the CDR3 reads TGTGCCTGGAGTGAGGGACCTATCCTCTATGGCTACACCTTC. Supplemented by reference TRBV30 and TRBJ1-2, the full variable domain reads SQTIHQWPATLVQPVGSPLSLECTVEGTSNPNLYWYRQAAGRGLQLLFYSVGIGQISSEVPQNLSASRPQDRQFILSSKKLLLSDSGFYLCAWSEGPILYGYTFGSGTRLTVV.

As to this clone: This CDR3 is also generated by other DNA sequences in the sample. The chain carries TRBV28 and TRBJ2-5, with TRBD2 identical over 11 bases. The CDR3 is 14 residues long. Germline assignment: CDR1 MDHEN and CDR2 SYDVKM. V gave up 6 bases and J gave up 2 bases; unmatched junction bases: 2. CDR3 in amino acids: CASRLAGGQETQYF. The CDR3, as DNA: TGTGCCAGCAGGCTAGCGGGGGGTCAAGAGACCCAGTACTTC. Full variable domain (outside the CDR3, taken from reference TRBV28 and TRBJ2-5): DVKVTQSSRYLVKRTGEKVFLECVQDMDHENMFWYRQDPGLGLRLIYFSYDVKMKEKGDIPEGYSVSREKKERFSLILESASTNQTSMYLCASRLAGGQETQYFGPGTRLLVL.

This chain connects TRBV14 to TRBJ2-7; D perhaps matches TRBD2 (6 bases). Between the trimmed V and J ends, which lost 0 bases and 8 bases, there was a span of 14 bases. Germline V gives CDR1 SGHDN, CDR2 FVKESK. This CDR3 contains 14 residues. In DNA, the CDR3 is TGTGCCAGCAGCCAAGATCGGGGGTCGGCGAAGCAGTACTTC. Translating gives CASSQDRGSAKQYF.